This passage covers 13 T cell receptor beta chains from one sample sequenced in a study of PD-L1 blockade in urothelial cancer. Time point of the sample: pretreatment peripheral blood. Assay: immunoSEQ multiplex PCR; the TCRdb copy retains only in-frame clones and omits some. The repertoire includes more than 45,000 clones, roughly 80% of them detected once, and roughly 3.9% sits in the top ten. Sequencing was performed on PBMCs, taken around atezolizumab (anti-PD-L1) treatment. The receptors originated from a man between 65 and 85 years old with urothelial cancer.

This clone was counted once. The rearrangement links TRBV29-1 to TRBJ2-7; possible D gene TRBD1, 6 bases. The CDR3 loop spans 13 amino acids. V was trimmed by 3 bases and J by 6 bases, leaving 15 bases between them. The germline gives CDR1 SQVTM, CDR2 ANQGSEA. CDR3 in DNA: TGCAGCGTTGAGGGACATACCCGGTCCGAGCAGTACTTC. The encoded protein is CSVEGHTRSEQYF.

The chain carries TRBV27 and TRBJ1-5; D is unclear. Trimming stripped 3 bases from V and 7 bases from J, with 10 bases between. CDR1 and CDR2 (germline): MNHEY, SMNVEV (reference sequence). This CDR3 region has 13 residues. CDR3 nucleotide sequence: TGTGCCAGCAGTTTGGGCGGGAAACAGCCCCAGCATTTT. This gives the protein CASSLGGKQPQHF.

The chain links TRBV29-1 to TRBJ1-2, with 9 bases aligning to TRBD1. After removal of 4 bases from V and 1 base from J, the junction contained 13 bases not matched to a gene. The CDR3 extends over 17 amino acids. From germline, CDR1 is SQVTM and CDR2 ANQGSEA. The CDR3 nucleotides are TGCAGCGTTGGGGGGGGACTCCGGGACAGGGATAACTATGGCTACACCTTC. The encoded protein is CSVGGGLRDRDNYGYTF.

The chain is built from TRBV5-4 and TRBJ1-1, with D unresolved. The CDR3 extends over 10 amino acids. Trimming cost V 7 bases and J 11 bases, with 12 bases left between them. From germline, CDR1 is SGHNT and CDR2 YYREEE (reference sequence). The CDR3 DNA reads TGTGCCAGCGGGAGGCAGCAGGCTTTCTTT. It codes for CASGRQQAFF.

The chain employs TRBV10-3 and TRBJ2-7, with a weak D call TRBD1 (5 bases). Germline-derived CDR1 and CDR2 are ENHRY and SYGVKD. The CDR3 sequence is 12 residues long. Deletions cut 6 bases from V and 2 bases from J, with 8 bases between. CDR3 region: CAIRGRAYEQYF. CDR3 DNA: TGTGCCATCAGGGGCAGGGCCTACGAGCAGTACTTC.

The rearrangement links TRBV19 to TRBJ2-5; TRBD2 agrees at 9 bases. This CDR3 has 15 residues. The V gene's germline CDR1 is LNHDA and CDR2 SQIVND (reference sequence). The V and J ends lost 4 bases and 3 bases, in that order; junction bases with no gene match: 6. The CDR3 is CASSNSGTSKETQYF. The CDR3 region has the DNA TGTGCCAGTAGTAACTCCGGGACTAGCAAAGAGACCCAGTACTTC.

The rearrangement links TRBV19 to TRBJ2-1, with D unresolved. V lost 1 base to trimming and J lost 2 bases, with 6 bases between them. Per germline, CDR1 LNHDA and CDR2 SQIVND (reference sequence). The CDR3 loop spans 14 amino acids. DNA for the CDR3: TGTGCCAGTAGTATAGTGAGGACCTACAATGAGCAGTTCTTC. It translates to CASSIVRTYNEQFF. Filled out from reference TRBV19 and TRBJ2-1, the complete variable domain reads DGGITQSPKYLFRKEGQNVTLSCEQNLNHDAMYWYRQDPGQGLRLIYYSQIVNDFQKGDIAEGYSVSREKKESFPLTVTSAQKNPTAFYLCASSIVRTYNEQFFGPGTRLTVL.

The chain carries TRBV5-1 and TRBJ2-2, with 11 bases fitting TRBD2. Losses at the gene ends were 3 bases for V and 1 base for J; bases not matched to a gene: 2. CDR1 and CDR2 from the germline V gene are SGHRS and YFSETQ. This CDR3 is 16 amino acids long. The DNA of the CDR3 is TGCGCCAGCAGCTCGGGACTAGCGGAGAACACCGGGGAGCTGTTTTTT. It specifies CASSSGLAENTGELFF.

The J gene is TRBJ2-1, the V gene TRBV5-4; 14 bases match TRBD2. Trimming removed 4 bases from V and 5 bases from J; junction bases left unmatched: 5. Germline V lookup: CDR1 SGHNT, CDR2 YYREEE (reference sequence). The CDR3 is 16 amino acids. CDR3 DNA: TGTGCCAGCAGCCGACTAGCGGGAGGGGGCCACAATGAGCAGTTCTTC. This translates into CASSRLAGGGHNEQFF.

The CDR3 spells CASSTGYEQYF. CDR3 DNA sequence: TGTGCCAGCAGCACAGGGTACGAGCAGTACTTC. The chain has TRBV14 and TRBJ2-7; the D gene is possibly TRBD1 (6 bases). Germline V lookup: CDR1 SGHDN, CDR2 FVKESK. Trimming removed 5 bases from V and 4 bases from J, with 6 bases in between. This CDR3 is built from 11 residues.

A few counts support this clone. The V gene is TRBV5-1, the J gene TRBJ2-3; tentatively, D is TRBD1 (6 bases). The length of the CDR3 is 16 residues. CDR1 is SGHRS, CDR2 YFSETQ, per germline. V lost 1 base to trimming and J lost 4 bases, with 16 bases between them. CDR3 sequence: CASSLNGGPTADTQYF. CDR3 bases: TGCGCCAGCAGCTTGAATGGGGGCCCCACTGCAGATACGCAGTATTTT. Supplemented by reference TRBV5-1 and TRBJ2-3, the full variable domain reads KAGVTQTPRYLIKTRGQQVTLSCSPISGHRSVSWYQQTPGQGLQFLFEYFSETQRNKGNFPGRFSGRQFSNSRSEMNVSTLELGDSALYLCASSLNGGPTADTQYFGPGTRLTVL.

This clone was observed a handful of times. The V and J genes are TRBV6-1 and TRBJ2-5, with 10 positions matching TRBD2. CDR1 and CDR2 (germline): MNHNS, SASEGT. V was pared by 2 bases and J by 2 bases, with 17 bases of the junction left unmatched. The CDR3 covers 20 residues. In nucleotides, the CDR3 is TGTGCCAGCAGTGAACTGGGGGTAGCGGGAGGACGACCACCACAAGAGACCCAGTACTTC. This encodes CASSELGVAGGRPPQETQYF.

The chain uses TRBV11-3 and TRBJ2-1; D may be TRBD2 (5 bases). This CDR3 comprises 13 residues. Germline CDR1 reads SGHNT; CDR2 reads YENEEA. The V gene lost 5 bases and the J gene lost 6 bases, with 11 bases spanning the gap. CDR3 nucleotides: TGTGCCAGCAGCACCCGGACTTCCAATGAGCAGTTCTTC. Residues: CASSTRTSNEQFF.